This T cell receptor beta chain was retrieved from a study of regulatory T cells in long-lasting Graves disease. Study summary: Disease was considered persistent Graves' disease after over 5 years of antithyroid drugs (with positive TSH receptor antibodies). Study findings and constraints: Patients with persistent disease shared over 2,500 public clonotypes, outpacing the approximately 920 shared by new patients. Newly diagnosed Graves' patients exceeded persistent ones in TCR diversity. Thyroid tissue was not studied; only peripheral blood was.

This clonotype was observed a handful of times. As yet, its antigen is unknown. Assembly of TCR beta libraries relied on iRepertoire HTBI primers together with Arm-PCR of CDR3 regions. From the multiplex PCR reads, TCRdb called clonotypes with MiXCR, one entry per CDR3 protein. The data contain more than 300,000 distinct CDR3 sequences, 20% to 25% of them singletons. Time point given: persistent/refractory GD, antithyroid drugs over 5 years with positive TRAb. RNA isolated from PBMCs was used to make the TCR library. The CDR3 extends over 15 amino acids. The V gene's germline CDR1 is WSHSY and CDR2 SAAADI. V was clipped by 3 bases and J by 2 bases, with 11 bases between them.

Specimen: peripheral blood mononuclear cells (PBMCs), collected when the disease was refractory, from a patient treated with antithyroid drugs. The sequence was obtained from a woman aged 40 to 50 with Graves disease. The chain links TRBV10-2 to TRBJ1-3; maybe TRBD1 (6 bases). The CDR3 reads CASSEGGTTGNTIYF. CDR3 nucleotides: TGCGCCAGCAGTGAAGGGGGTACCACTGGAAACACCATATATTTT.